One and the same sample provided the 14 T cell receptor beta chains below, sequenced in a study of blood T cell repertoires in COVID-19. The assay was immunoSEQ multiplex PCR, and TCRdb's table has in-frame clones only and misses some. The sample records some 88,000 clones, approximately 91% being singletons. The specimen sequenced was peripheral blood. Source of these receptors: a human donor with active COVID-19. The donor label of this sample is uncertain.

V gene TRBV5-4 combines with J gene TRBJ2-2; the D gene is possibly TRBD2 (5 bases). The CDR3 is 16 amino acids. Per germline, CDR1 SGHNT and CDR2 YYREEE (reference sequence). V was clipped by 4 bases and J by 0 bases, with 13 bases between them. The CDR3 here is CASSGGGSANTGELFF. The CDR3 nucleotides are TGTGCCAGCAGCGGTGGTGGTAGCGCGAACACCGGGGAGCTGTTTTTT. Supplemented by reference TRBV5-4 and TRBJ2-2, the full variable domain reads ETGVTQSPTHLIKTRGQQVTLRCSSQSGHNTVSWYQQALGQGPQFIFQYYREEENGRGNFPPRFSGLQFPNYSSELNVNALELDDSALYLCASSGGGSANTGELFFGEGSRLTVL.

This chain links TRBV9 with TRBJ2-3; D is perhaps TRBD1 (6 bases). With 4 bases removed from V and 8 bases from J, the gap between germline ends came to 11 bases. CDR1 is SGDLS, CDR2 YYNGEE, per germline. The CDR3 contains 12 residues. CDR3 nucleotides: TGTGCCAGCAGCTTTGAACAGGGTACGCAGTATTTT. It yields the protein CASSFEQGTQYF.

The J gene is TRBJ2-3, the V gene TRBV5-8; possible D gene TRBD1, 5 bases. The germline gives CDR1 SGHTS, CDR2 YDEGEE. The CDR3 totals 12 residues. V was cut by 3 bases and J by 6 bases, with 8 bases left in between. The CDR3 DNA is TGTGCCAGCAGCTGGGGCGGTGATACGCAGTATTTT. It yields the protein CASSWGGDTQYF.

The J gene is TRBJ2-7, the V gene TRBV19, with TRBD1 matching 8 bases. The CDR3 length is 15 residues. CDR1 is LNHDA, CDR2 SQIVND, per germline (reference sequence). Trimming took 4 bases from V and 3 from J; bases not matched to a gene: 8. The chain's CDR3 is CASSNPGQEYYEQYF. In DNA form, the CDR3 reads TGTGCCAGTAGTAATCCGGGACAGGAGTACTACGAGCAGTACTTC.

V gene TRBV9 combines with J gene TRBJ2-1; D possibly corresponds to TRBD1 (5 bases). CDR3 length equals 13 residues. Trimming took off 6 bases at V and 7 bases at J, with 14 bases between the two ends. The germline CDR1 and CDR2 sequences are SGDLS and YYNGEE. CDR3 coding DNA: TGTGCCAGCAACCCGGCAGGGTGGAATGAGCAGTTCTTC. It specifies CASNPAGWNEQFF.

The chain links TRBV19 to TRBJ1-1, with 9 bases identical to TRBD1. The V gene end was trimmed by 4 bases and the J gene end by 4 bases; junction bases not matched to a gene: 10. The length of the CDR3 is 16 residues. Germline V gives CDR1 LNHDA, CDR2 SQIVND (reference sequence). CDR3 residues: CASSTGGTGRATEAFF. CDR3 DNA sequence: TGTGCCAGTAGTACTGGGGGGACAGGGAGGGCCACTGAAGCTTTCTTT.

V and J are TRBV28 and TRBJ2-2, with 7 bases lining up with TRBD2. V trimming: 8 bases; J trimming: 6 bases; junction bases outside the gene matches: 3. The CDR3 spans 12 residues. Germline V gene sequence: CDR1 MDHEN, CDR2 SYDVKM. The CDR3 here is CASGEGAGELFF. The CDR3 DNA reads TGTGCCAGCGGGGAGGGCGCCGGGGAGCTGTTTTTT. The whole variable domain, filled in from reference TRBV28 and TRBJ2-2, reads DVKVTQSSRYLVKRTGEKVFLECVQDMDHENMFWYRQDPGLGLRLIYFSYDVKMKEKGDIPEGYSVSREKKERFSLILESASTNQTSMYLCASGEGAGELFFGEGSRLTVL.

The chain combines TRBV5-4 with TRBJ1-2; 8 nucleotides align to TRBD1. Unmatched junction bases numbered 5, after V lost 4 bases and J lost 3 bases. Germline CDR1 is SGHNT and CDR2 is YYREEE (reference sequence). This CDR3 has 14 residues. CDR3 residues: CASSPMTGDYGYTF. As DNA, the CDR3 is TGTGCCAGCAGCCCTATGACAGGGGACTATGGCTACACCTTC. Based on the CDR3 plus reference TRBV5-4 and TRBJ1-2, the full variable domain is ETGVTQSPTHLIKTRGQQVTLRCSSQSGHNTVSWYQQALGQGPQFIFQYYREEENGRGNFPPRFSGLQFPNYSSELNVNALELDDSALYLCASSPMTGDYGYTFGSGTRLTVV.

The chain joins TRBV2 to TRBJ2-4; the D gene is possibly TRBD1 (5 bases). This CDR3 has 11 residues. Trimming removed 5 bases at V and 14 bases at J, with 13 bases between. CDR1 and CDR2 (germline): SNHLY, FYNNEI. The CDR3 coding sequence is TGTGCCAGCAGTTCAGGGATTTTTGAGTACTTC. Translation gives CASSSGIFEYF.

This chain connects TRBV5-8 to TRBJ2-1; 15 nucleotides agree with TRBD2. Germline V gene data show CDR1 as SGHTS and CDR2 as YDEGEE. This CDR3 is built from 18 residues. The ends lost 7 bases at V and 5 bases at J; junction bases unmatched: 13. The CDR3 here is CASGPMGLAGGGNNEQFF. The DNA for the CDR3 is TGTGCCAGCGGACCCATGGGACTAGCGGGGGGAGGAAACAATGAGCAGTTCTTC.

The CDR3 region is CASSDRGGTDLNTEAFF. The CDR3 DNA sequence: TGTGCCAGCAGTGACCGAGGAGGGACAGACCTGAACACTGAAGCTTTCTTT. This chain uses TRBV6-4 with TRBJ1-1; 7 nucleotides match TRBD1. V dropped 2 bases and J dropped 0; count of bases not matched to a gene: 9. The CDR3 sequence is 17 residues long. Germline V gives CDR1 MRHNA, CDR2 SNTAGT.

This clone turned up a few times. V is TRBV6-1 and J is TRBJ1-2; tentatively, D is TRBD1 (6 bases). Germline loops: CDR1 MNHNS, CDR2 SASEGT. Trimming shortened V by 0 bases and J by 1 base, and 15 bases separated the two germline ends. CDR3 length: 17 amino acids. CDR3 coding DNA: TGTGCCAGCAGTGAAGCAGGGTGGGCAGGGGATAACTATGGCTACACCTTC. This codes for CASSEAGWAGDNYGYTF.

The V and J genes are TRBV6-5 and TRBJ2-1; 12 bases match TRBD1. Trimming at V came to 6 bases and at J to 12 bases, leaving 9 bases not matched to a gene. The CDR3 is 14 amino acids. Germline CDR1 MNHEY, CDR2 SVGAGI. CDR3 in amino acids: CASSPGQGALRQFF. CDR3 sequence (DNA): TGTGCCAGCAGCCCGGGACAGGGGGCGTTAAGGCAGTTCTTC.

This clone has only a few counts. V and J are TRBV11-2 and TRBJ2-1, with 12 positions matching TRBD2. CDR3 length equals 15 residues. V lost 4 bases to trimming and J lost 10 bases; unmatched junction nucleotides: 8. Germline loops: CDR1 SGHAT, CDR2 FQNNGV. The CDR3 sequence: CASSSRTSGDLEQFF. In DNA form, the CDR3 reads TGTGCCAGCAGCTCGCGGACTAGCGGGGATTTAGAGCAGTTCTTC.